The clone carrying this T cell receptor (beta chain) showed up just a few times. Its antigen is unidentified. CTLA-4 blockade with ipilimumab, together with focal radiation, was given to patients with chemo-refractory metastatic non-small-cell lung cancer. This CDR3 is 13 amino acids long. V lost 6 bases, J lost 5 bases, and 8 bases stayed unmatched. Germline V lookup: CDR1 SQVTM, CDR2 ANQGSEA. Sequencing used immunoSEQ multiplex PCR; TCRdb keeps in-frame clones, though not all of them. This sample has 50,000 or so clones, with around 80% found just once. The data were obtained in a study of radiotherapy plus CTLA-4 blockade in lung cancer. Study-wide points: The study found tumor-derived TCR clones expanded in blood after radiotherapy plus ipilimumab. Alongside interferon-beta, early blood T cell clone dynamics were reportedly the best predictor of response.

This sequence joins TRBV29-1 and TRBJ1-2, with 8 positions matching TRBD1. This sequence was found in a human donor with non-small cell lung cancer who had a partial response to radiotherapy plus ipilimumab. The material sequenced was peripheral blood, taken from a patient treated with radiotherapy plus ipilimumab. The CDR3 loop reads CSVAGQGGYGYTF. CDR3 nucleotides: TGCAGCGTCGCCGGACAGGGAGGGTATGGCTACACCTTC. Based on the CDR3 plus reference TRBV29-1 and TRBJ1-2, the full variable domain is SAVISQKPSRDICQRGTSLTIQCQVDSQVTMMFWYRQQPGQSLTLIATANQGSEATYESGFVIDKFPISRPNLTFSTLTVSNMSPEDSSIYLCSVAGQGGYGYTFGSGTRLTVV.